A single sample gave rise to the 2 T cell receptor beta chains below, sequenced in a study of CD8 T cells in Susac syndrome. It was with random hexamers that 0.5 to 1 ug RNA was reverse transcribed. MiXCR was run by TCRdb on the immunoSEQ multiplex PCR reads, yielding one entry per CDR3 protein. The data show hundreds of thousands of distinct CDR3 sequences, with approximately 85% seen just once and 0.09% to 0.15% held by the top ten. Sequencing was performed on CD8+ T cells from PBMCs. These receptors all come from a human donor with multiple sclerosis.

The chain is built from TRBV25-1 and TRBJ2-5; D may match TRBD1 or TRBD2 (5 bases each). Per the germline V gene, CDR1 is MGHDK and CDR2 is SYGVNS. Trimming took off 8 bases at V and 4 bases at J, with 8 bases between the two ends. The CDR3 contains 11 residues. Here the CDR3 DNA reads TGTGCCAGCGTTGGGGGAGAGACCCAGTACTTC. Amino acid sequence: CASVGGETQYF.

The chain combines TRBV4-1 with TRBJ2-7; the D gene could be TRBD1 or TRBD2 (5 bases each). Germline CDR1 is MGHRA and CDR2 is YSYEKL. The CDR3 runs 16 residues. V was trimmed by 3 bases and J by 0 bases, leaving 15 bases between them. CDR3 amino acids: CASSQDPGTPSYEQYF. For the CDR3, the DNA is TGCGCCAGCAGCCAGGACCCCGGGACCCCCTCCTACGAGCAGTACTTC.